This T cell receptor beta chain comes out of a study of tumor-infiltrating lymphocytes in localized non-small cell lung cancer listed by TCRdb under 2021. Regarding the complete study: The cohort included patients whose samples were collected after neoadjuvant chemotherapy, as well as both smokers and never-smokers and several histologies. Each patient contributed resected tumor tissue and uninvolved lung tissue from the same patient, described as non-adjacent to the tumor. Alongside flow cytometry, multiplex immunofluorescence, RNA-seq, exome sequencing and proteomics, TCR sequencing was applied to the same patients as one of several integrated assays. In total, the ICON cohort was made up of 150 surgical patients who had localized non-small cell lung cancer and whose tumors were resected. The paired tumor versus uninvolved lung comparison of immunoSEQ T-cell fraction included some 50 patients.

The first patient joined ICON in the first half of 2016, and enrollment wrapped up when the last patient was enrolled in late 2018. In a subcohort of 80 or so patients, fresh tumor and matched uninvolved tissue were collected for in-depth immune analyses, with TCR sequencing among those analyses. DNA isolated from bulk tissue, without cell sorting, was used for TCR sequencing. TCR sequencing with the immunoSEQ assay provided the T-cell fraction in tumor and uninvolved lung tissue. The published analysis was carried out like this. In the survival analysis, patients were divided into a high T-cell fraction group (upper tertile) and a low T-cell fraction group (lower two tertiles), and the two groups were compared using a log-rank test. A signed-rank test was used to test differences in T-cell fraction between paired tumor and uninvolved lung samples. This immuneACCESS table, as held by TCRdb, lists in-frame sequences with V and J called but not all clones. Of the missing ones, under half trace to an unresolved V gene in checked studies; the others have no known cause. The V and J calls and the clone size are those of that table, but D and trimming were determined from the DNA. This sample gives about 13,000 clones in total; 82% of them show up just once. Approximately 21% of the sample is taken by the ten largest.

Via the germline V gene, CDR1 is KGHSH and CDR2 LQKENI. The CDR3, from cysteine to phenylalanine, totals 15 residues. Only the CDR3 DNA stays, 45 bases, in frame from base 1. V is trimmed back by 3 bases and J by 7 bases, and the junction contains 6 bases that no gene match accounts for. The study at large found these results: Recurrence-free survival showed no association with tumor T-cell fraction measured by TCR sequencing (p = 0.61). The TCR-derived T-cell fraction showed no difference between the flow cytometry-defined immunotypes IM1 (good prognosis) and IM2 (poor prognosis). Consistent with immunofluorescence CD3 counts, TCRbeta sequencing supported greater T cell infiltration in tumors than in uninvolved lung tissue. Because different assays used different pieces of the same tissue, intratumor heterogeneity could not be separated from technical variation. Because assay coverage varied across patients depending on available tissue quantity, TCR sequencing was performed for only a subset of the cohort.

Details on this clone: The clone's antigen remains unknown. Per-base quality was not reported, and no clone a single base away is much larger than it.

This chain joins TRBV18 to TRBJ2-2; 9 middle bases align to TRBD1. This sequence originates from a human donor with non-small cell lung cancer. The sample comprised lung tumor tissue. The DNA reads TGTGCCAGCTCACCTGGGACAGGGTCTATCGGGGAGCTGTTTTTT. This gives the protein CASSPGTGSIGELFF.